This paragraph reports one T cell receptor beta chain. This entry comes from a study of blood T cell repertoires in COVID-19. On the study more broadly: Samples representing acute and convalescent COVID-19 were sourced from the United States, Italy and Spain. T cells, B-cell-depleted T cells, or PBMCs supplied cDNA or gDNA.

Per the original methods: Counts of nucleated cells, estimated from reference gene primer amplification, were obtained. Data came from immunoSEQ multiplex PCR; TCRdb stores just in-frame clones and leaves some out. V and J calls and clone size are those listed in that table; D and trimming were worked out from the DNA. The profile shows some 50,000 clones, roughly 84% of them singletons. The germline V and J ends were trimmed by 4 bases and 5 bases, with 20 bases remaining between them. Germline V lookup: CDR1 SGHTA, CDR2 FQGNSA. The length of the CDR3 is 17 residues. The specimen was peripheral blood. This chain uses TRBV7-2 with TRBJ1-4, with D hard to call. The origin of this receptor is a man in his fifties or sixties with acute or convalescent COVID-19. The CDR3 DNA follows: TGTGCCAGCAGCTCGAGAAGAGGCTCCGGCCCCAATGAAAAACTGTTTTTT. Amino acid sequence: CASSSRRGSGPNEKLFF.